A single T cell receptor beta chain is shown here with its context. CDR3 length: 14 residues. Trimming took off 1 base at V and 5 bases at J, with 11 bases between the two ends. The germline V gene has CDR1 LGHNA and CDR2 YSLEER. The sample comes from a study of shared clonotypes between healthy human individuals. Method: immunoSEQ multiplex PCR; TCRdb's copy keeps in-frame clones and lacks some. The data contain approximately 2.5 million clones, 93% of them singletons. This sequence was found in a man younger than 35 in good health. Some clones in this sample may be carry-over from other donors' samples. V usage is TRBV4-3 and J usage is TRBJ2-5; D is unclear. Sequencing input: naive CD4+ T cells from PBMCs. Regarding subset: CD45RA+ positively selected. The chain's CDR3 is CASSQAPSGETQYF. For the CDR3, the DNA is TGCGCCAGCAGCCAAGCCCCGTCCGGTGAGACCCAGTACTTC.